The source of this TCR beta chain is a study of blood T cells in healthy people across ages. Next came a second PCR, run for roughly 6 to 11 cycles, which used a sample-barcoded 5' primer along with a J-beta primer mix. TCRdb recomputed calls from the 5' RACE reads with MiXCR, one row per CDR3 protein. This sample yields under 2,000,000 distinct CDR3 sequences, of which less than 50% are seen a single time; less than 2.5% belongs to the top ten. Germline CDR1 and CDR2: SGHRS and YFSETQ. The CDR3 spans 13 residues. V shed 4 bases and J shed 4 bases, with 10 bases lying between them. The sample comprised blood. The gene calls are TRBV5-1 and TRBJ2-3; no firm D call. This TCR was sampled from a woman between 40 and 50 years old in good health. CDR3 sequence reads: CASSRTISDTQYF. DNA for the CDR3: TGCGCCAGCAGCCGAACTATATCAGATACGCAGTATTTT.